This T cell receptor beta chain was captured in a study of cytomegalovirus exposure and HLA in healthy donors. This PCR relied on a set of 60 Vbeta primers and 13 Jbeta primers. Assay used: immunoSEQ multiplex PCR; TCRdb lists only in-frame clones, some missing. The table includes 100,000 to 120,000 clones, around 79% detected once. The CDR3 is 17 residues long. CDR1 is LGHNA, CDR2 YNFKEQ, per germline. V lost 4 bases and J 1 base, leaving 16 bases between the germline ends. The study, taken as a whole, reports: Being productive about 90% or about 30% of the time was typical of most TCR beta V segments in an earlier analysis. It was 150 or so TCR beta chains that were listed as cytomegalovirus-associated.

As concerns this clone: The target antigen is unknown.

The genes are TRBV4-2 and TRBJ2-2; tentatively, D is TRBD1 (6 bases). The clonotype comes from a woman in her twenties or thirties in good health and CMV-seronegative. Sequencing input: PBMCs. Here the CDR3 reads CASSPATRTENTGELFF. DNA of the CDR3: TGTGCCAGCAGCCCAGCTACCCGGACAGAGAACACCGGGGAGCTGTTTTTT.